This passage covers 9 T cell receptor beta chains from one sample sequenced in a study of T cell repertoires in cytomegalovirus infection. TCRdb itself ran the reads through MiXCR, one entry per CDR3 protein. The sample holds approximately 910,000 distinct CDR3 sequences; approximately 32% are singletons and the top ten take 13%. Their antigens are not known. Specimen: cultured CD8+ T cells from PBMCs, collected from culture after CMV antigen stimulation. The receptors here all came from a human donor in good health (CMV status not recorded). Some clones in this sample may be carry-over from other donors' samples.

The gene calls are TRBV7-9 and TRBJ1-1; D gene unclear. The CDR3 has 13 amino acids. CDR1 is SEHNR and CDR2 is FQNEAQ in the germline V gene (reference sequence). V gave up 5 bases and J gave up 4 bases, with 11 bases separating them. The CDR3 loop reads CASSRPMSTEAFF. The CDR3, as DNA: TGTGCCAGCAGCCGCCCGATGAGCACTGAAGCTTTCTTT.

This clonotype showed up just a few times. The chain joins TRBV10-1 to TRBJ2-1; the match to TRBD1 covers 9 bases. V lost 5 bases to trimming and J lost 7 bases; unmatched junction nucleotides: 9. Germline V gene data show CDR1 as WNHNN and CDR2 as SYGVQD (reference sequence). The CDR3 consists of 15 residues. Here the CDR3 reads CASSSGQGSGNEQFF. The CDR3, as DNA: TGCGCCAGCAGTTCGGGACAGGGATCGGGTAATGAGCAGTTCTTC.

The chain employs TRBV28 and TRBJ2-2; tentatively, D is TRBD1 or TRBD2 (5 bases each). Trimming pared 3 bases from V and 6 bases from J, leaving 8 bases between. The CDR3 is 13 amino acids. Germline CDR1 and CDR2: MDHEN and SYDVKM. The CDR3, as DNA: TGTGCCAGCAGTTTCGGGGCCTCCGGGGAGCTGTTTTTT. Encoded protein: CASSFGASGELFF.

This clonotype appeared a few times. DNA for the CDR3: TGTGCCAGCAGGGCTGGGCAGGGGTACAATCAGCCCCAGCATTTT. Translating it yields CASRAGQGYNQPQHF. The V gene is TRBV27, the J gene TRBJ1-5; D is possibly TRBD1 (6 bases). Germline V lookup: CDR1 MNHEY, CDR2 SMNVEV (reference sequence). Trimming shortened V by 6 bases and J by 3 bases, and 15 bases separated the two germline ends. The CDR3 is made up of 15 amino acids.

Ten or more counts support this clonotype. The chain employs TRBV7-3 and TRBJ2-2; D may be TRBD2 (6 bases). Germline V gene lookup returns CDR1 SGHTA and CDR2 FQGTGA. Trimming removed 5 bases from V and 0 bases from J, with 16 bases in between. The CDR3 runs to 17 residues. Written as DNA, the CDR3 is TGTGCCAGCAGCCCGACTATGGGGACTGCGAACACCGGGGAGCTGTTTTTT. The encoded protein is CASSPTMGTANTGELFF.

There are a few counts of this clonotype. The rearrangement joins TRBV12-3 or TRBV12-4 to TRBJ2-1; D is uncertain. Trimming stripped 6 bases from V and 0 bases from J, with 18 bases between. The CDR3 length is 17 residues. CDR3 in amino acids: CASRGETVFSSYNEQFF. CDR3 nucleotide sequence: TGTGCCAGCAGGGGTGAAACCGTCTTTAGCTCCTACAATGAGCAGTTCTTC.

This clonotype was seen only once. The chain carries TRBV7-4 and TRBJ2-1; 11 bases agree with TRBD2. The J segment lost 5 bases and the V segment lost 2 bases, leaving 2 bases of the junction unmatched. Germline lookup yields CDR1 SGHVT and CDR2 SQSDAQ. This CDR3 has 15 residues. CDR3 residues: CASSLMGLADNEQFF. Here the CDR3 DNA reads TGTGCCAGCAGCTTAATGGGACTAGCGGACAATGAGCAGTTCTTC.

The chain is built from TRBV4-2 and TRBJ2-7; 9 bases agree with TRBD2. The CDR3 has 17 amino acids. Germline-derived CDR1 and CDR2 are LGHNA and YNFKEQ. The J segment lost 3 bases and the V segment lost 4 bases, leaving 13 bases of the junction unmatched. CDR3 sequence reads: CASSRENLAGLDYEQYF. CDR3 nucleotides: TGTGCCAGCAGCCGGGAAAATCTAGCGGGACTTGACTACGAGCAGTACTTC.

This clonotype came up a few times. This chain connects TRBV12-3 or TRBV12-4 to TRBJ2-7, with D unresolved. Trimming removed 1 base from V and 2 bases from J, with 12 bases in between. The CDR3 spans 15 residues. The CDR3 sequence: CASSLGKRFPYEQYF. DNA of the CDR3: TGTGCCAGCAGTTTAGGGAAACGATTTCCCTACGAGCAGTACTTC.